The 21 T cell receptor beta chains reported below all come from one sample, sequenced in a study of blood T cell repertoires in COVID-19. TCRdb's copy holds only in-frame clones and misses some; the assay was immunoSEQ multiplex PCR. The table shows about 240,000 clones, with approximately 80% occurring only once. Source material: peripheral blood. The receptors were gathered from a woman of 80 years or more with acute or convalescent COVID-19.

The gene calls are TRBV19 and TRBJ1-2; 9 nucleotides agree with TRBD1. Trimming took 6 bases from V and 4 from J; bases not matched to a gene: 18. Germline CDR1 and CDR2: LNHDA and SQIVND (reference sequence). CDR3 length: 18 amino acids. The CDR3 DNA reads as TGTGCCAGTAGCGAACGGGCCCCCTCCTGGGACAGGGCCTATGGCTACACCTTC. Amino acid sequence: CASSERAPSWDRAYGYTF. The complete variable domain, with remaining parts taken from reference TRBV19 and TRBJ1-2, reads DGGITQSPKYLFRKEGQNVTLSCEQNLNHDAMYWYRQDPGQGLRLIYYSQIVNDFQKGDIAEGYSVSREKKESFPLTVTSAQKNPTAFYLCASSERAPSWDRAYGYTFGSGTRLTVV.

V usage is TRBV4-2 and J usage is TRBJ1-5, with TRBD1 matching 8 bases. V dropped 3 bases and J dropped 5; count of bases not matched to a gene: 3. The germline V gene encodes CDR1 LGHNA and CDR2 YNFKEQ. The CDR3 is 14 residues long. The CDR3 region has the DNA TGTGCCAGCAGCCACGCAGGGGGCGATCAGCCCCAGCATTTT. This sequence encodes CASSHAGGDQPQHF.

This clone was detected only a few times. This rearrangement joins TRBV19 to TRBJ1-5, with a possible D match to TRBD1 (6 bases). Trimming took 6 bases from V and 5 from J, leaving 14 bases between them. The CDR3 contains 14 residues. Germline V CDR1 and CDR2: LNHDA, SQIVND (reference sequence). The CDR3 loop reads CASSTGQAHQPQHF. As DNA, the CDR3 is TGTGCCAGTAGCACGGGACAAGCACATCAGCCCCAGCATTTT.

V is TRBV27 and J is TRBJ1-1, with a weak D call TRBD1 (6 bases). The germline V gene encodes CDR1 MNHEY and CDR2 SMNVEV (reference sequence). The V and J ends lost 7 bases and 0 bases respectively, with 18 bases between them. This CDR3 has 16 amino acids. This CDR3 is CASTKYSGGLNTEAFF. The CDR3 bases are TGTGCCAGCACTAAGTATTCTGGGGGCTTGAACACTGAAGCTTTCTTT.

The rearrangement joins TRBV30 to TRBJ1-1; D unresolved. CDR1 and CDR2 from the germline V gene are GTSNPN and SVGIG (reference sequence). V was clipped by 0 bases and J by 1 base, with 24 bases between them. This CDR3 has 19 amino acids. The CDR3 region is CAWSVPPTLANRPNTEAFF. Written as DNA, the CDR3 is TGTGCCTGGAGTGTACCCCCGACCCTCGCCAACAGACCGAACACTGAAGCTTTCTTT.

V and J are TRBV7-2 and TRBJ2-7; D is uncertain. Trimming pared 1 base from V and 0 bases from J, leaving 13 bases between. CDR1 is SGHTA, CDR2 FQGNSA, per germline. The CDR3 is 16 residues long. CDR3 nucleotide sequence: TGTGCCAGCAGCTTAGACTGGTTAACGGGCTCCTACGAGCAGTACTTC. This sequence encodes CASSLDWLTGSYEQYF. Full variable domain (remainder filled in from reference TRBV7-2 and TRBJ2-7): GAGVSQSPSNKVTEKGKDVELRCDPISGHTALYWYRQSLGQGLEFLIYFQGNSAPDKSGLPSDRFSAERTGGSVSTLTIQRTQQEDSAVYLCASSLDWLTGSYEQYFGPGTRLTVT.

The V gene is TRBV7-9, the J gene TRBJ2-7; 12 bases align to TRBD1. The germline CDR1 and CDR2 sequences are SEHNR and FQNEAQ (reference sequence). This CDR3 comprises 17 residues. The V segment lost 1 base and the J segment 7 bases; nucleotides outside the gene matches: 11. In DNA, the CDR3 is TGTGCCAGCAGCTTAGTCGCCCCGGGACAGGGGGCAGAGGAGCAGTACTTC. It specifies CASSLVAPGQGAEEQYF.

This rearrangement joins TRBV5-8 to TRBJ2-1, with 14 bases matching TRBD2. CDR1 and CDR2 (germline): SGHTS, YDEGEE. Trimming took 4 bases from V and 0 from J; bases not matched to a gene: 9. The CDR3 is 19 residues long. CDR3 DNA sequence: TGTGCCAGCAGCCCAGGACTAGCGGGGGGCCGAAGCTCCTACAATGAGCAGTTCTTC. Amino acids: CASSPGLAGGRSSYNEQFF.

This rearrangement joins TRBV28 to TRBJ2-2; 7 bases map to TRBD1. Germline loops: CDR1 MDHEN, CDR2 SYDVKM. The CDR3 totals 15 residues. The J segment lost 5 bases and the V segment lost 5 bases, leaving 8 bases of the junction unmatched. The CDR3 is CASSRQGSRTGELFF. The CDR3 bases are TGTGCCAGCAGTCGACAGGGTTCTCGGACCGGGGAGCTGTTTTTT.

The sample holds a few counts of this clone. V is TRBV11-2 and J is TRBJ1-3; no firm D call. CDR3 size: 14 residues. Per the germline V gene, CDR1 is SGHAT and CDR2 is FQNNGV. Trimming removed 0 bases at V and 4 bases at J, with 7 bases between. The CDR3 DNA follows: TGTGCCAGCAGCTTAGAGCCCGAGGGAAACACCATATATTTT. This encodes CASSLEPEGNTIYF.

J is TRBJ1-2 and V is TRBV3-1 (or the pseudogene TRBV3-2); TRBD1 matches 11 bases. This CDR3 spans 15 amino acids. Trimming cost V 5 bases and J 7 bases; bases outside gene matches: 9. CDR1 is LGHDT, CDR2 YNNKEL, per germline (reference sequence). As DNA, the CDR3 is TGTGCCAGCAGCACCCGGGACAGGGGGTCTTCTGGCTACACCTTC. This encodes CASSTRDRGSSGYTF.

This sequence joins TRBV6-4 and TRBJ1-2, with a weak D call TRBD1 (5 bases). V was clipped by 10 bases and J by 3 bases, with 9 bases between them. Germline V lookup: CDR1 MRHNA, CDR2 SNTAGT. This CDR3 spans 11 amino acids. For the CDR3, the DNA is TGTGCCATCTTAGGGGACTATGGCTACACCTTC. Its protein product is CAILGDYGYTF.

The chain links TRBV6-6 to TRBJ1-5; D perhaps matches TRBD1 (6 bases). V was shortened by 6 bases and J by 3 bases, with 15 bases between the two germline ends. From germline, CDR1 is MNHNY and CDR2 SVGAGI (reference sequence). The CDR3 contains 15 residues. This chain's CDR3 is CASRLRDTDNQPQHF. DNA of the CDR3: TGTGCCAGCAGGCTTAGGGACACAGACAATCAGCCCCAGCATTTT.

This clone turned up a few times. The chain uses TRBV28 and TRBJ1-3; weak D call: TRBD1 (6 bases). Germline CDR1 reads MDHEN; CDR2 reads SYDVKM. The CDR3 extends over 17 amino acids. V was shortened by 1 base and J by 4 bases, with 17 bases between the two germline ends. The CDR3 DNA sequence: TGTGCCAGCAGTTTATCGGTGGGGGCCGGGGACGGAAACACCATATATTTT. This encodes CASSLSVGAGDGNTIYF.

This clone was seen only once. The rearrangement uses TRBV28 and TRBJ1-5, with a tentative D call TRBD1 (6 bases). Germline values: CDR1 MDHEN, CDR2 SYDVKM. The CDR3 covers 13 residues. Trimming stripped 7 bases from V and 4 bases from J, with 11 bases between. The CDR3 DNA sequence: TGTGCCAGCAAAAGTACAGGGAATCAGCCCCAGCATTTT. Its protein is CASKSTGNQPQHF.

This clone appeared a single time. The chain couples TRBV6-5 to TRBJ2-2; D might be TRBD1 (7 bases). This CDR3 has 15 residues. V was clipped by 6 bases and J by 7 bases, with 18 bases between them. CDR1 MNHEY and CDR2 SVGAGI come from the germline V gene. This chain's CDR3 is CASSPGGLGSGELFF. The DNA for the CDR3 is TGTGCCAGCAGCCCAGGGGGACTCGGGAGCGGGGAGCTGTTTTTT.

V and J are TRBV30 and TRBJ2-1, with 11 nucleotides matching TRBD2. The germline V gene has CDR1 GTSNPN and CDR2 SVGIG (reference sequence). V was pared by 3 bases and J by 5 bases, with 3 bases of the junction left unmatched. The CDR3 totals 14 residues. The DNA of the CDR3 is TGTGCCTGGAGGGCTAGCGGGGGGAACAATGAGCAGTTCTTC. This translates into CAWRASGGNNEQFF.

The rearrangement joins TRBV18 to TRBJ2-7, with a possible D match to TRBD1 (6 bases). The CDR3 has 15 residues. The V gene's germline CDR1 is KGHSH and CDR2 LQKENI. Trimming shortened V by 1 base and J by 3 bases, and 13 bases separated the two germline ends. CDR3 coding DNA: TGTGCCAGCTCACCACTGGGACAACCACTCTACGAGCAGTACTTC. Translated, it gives CASSPLGQPLYEQYF.

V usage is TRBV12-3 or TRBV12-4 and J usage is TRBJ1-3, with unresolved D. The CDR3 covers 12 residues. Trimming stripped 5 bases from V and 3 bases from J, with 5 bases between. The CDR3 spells CASSNSGNTIYF. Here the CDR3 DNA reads TGTGCCAGCAGTAACAGTGGAAACACCATATATTTT.

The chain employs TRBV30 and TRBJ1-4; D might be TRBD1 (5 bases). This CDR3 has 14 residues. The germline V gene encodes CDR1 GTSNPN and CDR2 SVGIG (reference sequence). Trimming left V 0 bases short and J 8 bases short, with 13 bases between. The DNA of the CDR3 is TGTGCCTGGAGTGTAAAAGGGGTCCGAGAAAAACTGTTTTTT. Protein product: CAWSVKGVREKLFF.

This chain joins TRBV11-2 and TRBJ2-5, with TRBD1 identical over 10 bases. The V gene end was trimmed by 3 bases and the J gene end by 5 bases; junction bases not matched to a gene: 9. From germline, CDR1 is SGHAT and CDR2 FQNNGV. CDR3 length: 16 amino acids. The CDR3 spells CASSLVRDRGGETQYF. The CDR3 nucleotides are TGTGCCAGCAGCTTGGTCCGGGACAGGGGTGGCGAGACCCAGTACTTC.